This T cell receptor (beta chain) stems from a study of cytomegalovirus exposure and HLA in healthy donors. This CDR3 region has 15 residues. Trimming at V came to 5 bases and at J to 4 bases, leaving 7 bases not matched to a gene. Germline CDR1 is SGHTA and CDR2 is FQGNSA. General study points: Later, an analysis showed that TCR beta chains associated with HLA were more clonally expanded than others that were equally common. Accounts indicate the classifier identified cytomegalovirus status with strong specificity and sensitivity. Later work found that TCR association rates differed between HLA loci; DRB1 had the most and HLA-C the fewest. Among TCR sequences, most were rare, though some public TCRs appeared in many donors.

In the case of this clone: The antigen remains undetermined.

Vbeta (60) and Jbeta (13) primers were used in the PCR. Profiled with immunoSEQ multiplex PCR; TCRdb holds only in-frame clones, not every one. The sample yields approximately 150,000 clones, roughly 72% seen once. This clonotype was obtained from a man aged 35-49 years in good health and CMV-seronegative. Sequencing input: PBMCs. V and J are TRBV7-2 and TRBJ1-1; 10 bases fit TRBD1. The CDR3 loop reads CASSRTRDRGTEAFF. The DNA for the CDR3 is TGTGCCAGCAGCCGTACTCGGGACAGGGGCACTGAAGCTTTCTTT.